The rows below give T cell receptor beta chains drawn from one sample of a study of blood T cell repertoires in COVID-19. Only in-frame clones appear in the TCRdb table, and some are missing; sequencing was by immunoSEQ multiplex PCR. This table holds under 400,000 clones, 70% to 90% found once. Sequenced input: PBMCs or T cells enriched from blood (not recorded which). These receptors were obtained from a woman between 40 and 50 years old with acute COVID-19. The CDR3 runs from the conserved cysteine through the conserved F or W. A D gene is named only where the DNA matches it firmly. Some rows have no size entry. The others give once, few or many, or a class for an expanded clone.

TRBJ1-6,TRBD1,-,TRBV12-5,CASGAGQGYSPLHF,TGTGCTAGTGGCGCGGGACAGGGGTATTCACCCCTCCACTTT
TRBJ1-5,TRBD1,-,TRBV4-1,CASSQDRTGWEQPQHF,TGCGCCAGCAGCCAAGACAGGACAGGGTGGGAACAGCCCCAGCATTTT
TRBJ1-2,TRBD1,-,TRBV3-1/TRBV3-2,CASSQGGQGKYGYTF,TGTGCCAGCAGCCAAGGGGGACAGGGAAAGTATGGCTACACCTTC
TRBJ1-5,-,-,TRBV19,CASSIGSALNQPQHF,TGTGCCAGTAGTATCGGATCAGCGTTAAATCAGCCCCAGCATTTT
TRBJ2-2,TRBD1,once,TRBV25-1,CASSEPDRAGELFF,TGTGCCAGCAGTGAACCGGACAGGGCCGGGGAGCTGTTTTTT
TRBJ1-5,-,-,TRBV6-5,CASSRTASGNQPQHF,TGTGCCAGCAGCCGGACAGCCTCAGGCAATCAGCCCCAGCATTTT
TRBJ2-2,-,few,TRBV28,CASSLVQNTGELFF,TGTGCCAGCAGTTTAGTCCAAAACACCGGGGAGCTGTTTTTT
TRBJ1-5,-,-,TRBV19,CASRDSAYSNQPQHF,TGTGCCAGTAGGGACAGTGCCTATAGCAATCAGCCCCAGCATTTT
TRBJ2-3,TRBD2,-,TRBV4-2,CASSQLRLAGPEDTQYF,TGTGCCAGCAGCCAACTAAGGCTAGCGGGGCCAGAAGATACGCAGTATTTT
TRBJ2-2,-,-,TRBV6-2/TRBV6-3,CASSFQRDTGELFF,TGTGCCAGCAGTTTCCAGCGGGACACCGGGGAGCTGTTTTTT
TRBJ1-5,-,-,TRBV18,CASSPGLDQPQHF,TGTGCCAGCTCACCAGGGCTCGATCAGCCCCAGCATTTT
TRBJ1-2,-,-,TRBV28,CASRPGWGVDGYTF,TGTGCCAGCAGGCCTGGTTGGGGGGTTGATGGCTACACCTTC
TRBJ1-1,TRBD1,-,TRBV4-3,CASSQDWGQGFEAFF,TGCGCCAGCAGCCAAGATTGGGGACAGGGATTCGAAGCTTTCTTT
TRBJ2-3,-,once,TRBV25-1,CASSEYLSAGVGTDTQYF,TGTGCCAGCAGTGAATATTTATCCGCAGGGGTTGGCACAGATACGCAGTATTTT
TRBJ2-1,-,-,TRBV5-1,CASSLGQGKGEQFF,TGCGCCAGCAGCTTGGGTCAGGGGAAAGGTGAGCAGTTCTTC
TRBJ2-3,TRBD2,few,TRBV5-4,CASSFLLADTQYF,TGTGCCAGCAGCTTCTTACTAGCGGATACGCAGTATTTT
TRBJ1-1,-,few,TRBV11-2,CASKRGSTNTEAFF,TGTGCCAGCAAAAGGGGGTCTACGAACACTGAAGCTTTCTTT
TRBJ2-3,-,-,TRBV5-4,CASSLASDTQYF,TGTGCCAGCAGCTTGGCGAGCGATACGCAGTATTTT
TRBJ1-6,TRBD1,-,TRBV27,CASSLSRTGGASNNSPLHF,TGTGCCAGCAGTTTATCGAGGACAGGGGGCGCCTCAAATAATTCACCCCTCCACTTT
TRBJ2-7,-,-,TRBV7-2,CASSPGDRYHYEQYF,TGTGCCAGCAGCCCTGGAGACAGGTATCACTACGAGCAGTACTTC
TRBJ1-1,TRBD1,-,TRBV5-8,CASSSLTGTEAFF,TGTGCCAGCAGCTCCCTGACAGGGACTGAAGCTTTCTTT
TRBJ2-7,TRBD1,once,TRBV5-6,CASSSIGTGKYEQYF,TGTGCCAGCAGCTCGATCGGGACAGGGAAATACGAGCAGTACTTC
TRBJ1-5,TRBD1,-,TRBV20-1,CSASDIGTGAQPQHF,TGCAGTGCTAGTGACATTGGGACAGGGGCTCAGCCCCAGCATTTT
TRBJ2-7,-,-,TRBV10-3,CAIAGARDEQYF,TGTGCCATCGCGGGGGCTAGAGACGAGCAGTACTTC
TRBJ2-7,-,-,TRBV2,CASNEATVFYEQYF,TGTGCCAGCAATGAAGCGACAGTATTCTACGAGCAGTACTTC
TRBJ1-1,-,few,TRBV7-2,CASSPGRALNTEAFF,TGTGCCAGCAGCCCCGGGAGGGCCCTAAACACTGAAGCTTTCTTT
TRBJ2-1,TRBD2,-,TRBV4-3,CASSQLLAPTYNEQFF,TGCGCCAGCAGCCAGTTACTAGCGCCTACCTACAATGAGCAGTTCTTC
TRBJ2-3,-,-,TRBV10-3,CAIYEPSITDTQYF,TGTGCCATCTACGAACCGAGCATCACAGATACGCAGTATTTT
TRBJ2-3,TRBD1,-,TRBV6-4,CASSATWTGGGTDTQYF,TGTGCCAGCAGTGCTACGTGGACAGGGGGGGGCACAGATACGCAGTATTTT
TRBJ1-5,TRBD1,-,TRBV7-9,CASSLGQSSNQPQHF,TGTGCCAGCAGCTTGGGACAGAGTAGCAATCAGCCCCAGCATTTT
TRBJ1-6,-,-,TRBV6-5,CASTESSYNSPLHF,TGTGCCAGCACCGAGAGCTCCTATAATTCACCCCTCCACTTT
TRBJ2-1,-,few,TRBV5-1,CASSLKGSGYNEQFF,TGCGCCAGCAGCTTGAAAGGGAGCGGATACAATGAGCAGTTCTTC
TRBJ2-7,-,-,TRBV27,CASSLYPGGSYEQYF,TGTGCCAGCAGTTTATACCCAGGGGGGTCCTACGAGCAGTACTTC
TRBJ2-3,TRBD2,-,TRBV7-9,CALGGGHSTDTQYF,TGTGCGCTGGGCGGGGGGCATAGCACAGATACGCAGTATTTT
TRBJ2-7,TRBD2,once,TRBV7-3,CASSQDLDLPSGLYEQYF,TGTGCCAGCAGCCAAGACTTAGATTTGCCTAGCGGGCTCTACGAGCAGTACTTC
TRBJ1-2,-,-,TRBV12-3/TRBV12-4,CASSLLLDYGYTF,TGTGCCAGCAGTTTACTTCTCGACTATGGCTACACCTTC
TRBJ2-3,TRBD1,-,TRBV7-9,CASSPGTGLSTDTQYF,TGTGCCAGCAGCCCCGGGACAGGCCTTAGCACAGATACGCAGTATTTT
TRBJ2-2,-,-,TRBV2,CASRPNGKNTGELFF,TGTGCCAGCAGGCCGAACGGGAAGAACACCGGGGAGCTGTTTTTT
TRBJ2-6,TRBD1,-,TRBV29-1,CSVRTGASSGANVLTF,TGCAGCGTACGGACAGGGGCGTCCTCTGGGGCCAACGTCCTGACTTTC
TRBJ2-2,TRBD2,-,TRBV11-3,CASSFISGRDTGELFF,TGTGCCAGCAGCTTTATTAGCGGGAGGGACACCGGGGAGCTGTTTTTT
TRBJ1-1,TRBD1,once,TRBV7-2,CASSYLGQGTEAFF,TGTGCCAGCAGCTACCTCGGACAGGGGACGGAAGCTTTCTTT
TRBJ2-7,TRBD2,-,TRBV11-2,CASSLTTSTSGTNEQYF,TGTGCCAGCAGCTTAACTACTAGCACTAGCGGGACGAACGAGCAGTACTTC
TRBJ2-7,TRBD2,-,TRBV5-4,CASTFGGLAGGYEQYF,TGTGCCAGCACCTTTGGGGGACTAGCGGGGGGTTACGAGCAGTACTTC
TRBJ2-1,TRBD1,-,TRBV28,CASSLAGGRIEQFF,TGTGCCAGCAGTTTAGCAGGGGGCAGGATTGAGCAGTTCTTC
TRBJ2-1,-,-,TRBV19,CASSMKAGKLYNEQFF,TGTGCCAGTAGTATGAAGGCGGGAAAACTCTACAATGAGCAGTTCTTC
TRBJ1-3,-,-,TRBV12-3/TRBV12-4,CASSPGIGNTIYF,TGTGCCAGCAGCCCAGGGATTGGAAACACCATATATTTT
TRBJ1-3,TRBD1,-,TRBV12-5,CASGWRGDRLYSGNTIYF,TGTGCTAGTGGTTGGAGGGGGGACAGACTATACTCTGGAAACACCATATATTTT
TRBJ1-5,TRBD1,-,TRBV6-5,CASSPDRVNQPQHF,TGTGCCAGCAGCCCAGACAGGGTTAATCAGCCCCAGCATTTT
TRBJ1-3,TRBD1,-,TRBV5-1,CASRPGQGALSGNTIYF,TGCGCCAGCAGGCCCGGACAGGGGGCCCTCTCTGGAAACACCATATATTTT
TRBJ1-5,-,-,TRBV4-1,CASRAYGGGNNQPQHF,TGCGCCAGCAGGGCATATGGGGGGGGAAATAATCAGCCCCAGCATTTT